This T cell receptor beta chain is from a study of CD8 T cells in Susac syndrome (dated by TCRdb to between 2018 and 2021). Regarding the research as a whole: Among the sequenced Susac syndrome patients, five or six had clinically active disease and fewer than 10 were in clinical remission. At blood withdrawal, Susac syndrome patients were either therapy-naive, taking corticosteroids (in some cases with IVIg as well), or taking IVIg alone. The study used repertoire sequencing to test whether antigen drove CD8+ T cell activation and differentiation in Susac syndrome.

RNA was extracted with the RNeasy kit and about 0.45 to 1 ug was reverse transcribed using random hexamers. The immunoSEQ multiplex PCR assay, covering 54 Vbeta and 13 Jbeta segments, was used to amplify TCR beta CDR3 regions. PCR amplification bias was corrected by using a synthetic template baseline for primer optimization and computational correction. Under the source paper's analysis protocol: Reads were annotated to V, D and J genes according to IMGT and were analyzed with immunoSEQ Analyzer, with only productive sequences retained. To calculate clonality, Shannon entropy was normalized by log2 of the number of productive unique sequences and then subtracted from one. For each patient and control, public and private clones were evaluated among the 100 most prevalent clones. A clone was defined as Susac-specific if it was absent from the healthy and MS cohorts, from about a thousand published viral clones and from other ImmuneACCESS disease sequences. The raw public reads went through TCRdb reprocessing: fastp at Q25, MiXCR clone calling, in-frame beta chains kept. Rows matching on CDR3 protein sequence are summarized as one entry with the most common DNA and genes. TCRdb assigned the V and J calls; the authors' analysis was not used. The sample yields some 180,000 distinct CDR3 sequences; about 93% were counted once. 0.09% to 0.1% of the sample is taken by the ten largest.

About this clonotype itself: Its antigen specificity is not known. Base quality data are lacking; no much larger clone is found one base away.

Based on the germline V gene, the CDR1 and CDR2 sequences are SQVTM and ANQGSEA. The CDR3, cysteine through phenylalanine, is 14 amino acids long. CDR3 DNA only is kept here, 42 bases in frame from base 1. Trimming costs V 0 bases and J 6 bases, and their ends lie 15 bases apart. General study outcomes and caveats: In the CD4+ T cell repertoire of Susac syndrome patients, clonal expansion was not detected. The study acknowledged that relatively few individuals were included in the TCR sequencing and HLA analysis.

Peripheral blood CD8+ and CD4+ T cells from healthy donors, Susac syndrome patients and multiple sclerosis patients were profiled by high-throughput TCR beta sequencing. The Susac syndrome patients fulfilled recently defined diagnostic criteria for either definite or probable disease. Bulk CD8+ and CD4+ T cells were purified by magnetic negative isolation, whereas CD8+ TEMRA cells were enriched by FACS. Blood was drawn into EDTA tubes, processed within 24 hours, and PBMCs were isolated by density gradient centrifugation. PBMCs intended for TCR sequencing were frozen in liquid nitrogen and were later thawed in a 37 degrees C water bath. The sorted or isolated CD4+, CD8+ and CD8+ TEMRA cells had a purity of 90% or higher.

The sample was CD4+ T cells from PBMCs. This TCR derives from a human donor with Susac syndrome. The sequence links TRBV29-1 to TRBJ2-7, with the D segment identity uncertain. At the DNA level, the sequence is TGCAGCGTTGAAGAAGGCCCCCTGCAAGGCGAGCAGTACTTC. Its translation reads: CSVEEGPLQGEQYF.